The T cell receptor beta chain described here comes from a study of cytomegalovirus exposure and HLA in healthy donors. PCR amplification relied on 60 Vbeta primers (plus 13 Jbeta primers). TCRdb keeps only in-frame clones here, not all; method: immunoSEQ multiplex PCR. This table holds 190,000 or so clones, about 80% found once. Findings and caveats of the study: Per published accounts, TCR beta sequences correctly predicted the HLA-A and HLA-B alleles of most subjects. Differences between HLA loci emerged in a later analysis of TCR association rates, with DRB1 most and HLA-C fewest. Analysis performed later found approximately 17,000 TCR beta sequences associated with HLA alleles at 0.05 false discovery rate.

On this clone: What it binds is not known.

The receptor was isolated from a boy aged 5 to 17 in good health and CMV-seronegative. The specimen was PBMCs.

The CDR3 is CASSRTGGGSNEKLFF. The CDR3 DNA reads as TGTGCCAGCAGCCGGACAGGGGGCGGTTCTAATGAAAAACTGTTTTTT. The chain has TRBV7-9 and TRBJ1-4; 11 bases are shared with TRBD1. Trimming at V came to 5 bases and at J to 3 bases, leaving 5 bases not matched to a gene. This CDR3 has 16 amino acids. CDR1 and CDR2 from the germline V gene are SEHNR and FQNEAQ (reference sequence).